These 11 T cell receptor beta chains share one sample of origin, sequenced in a study of blood T cell repertoires in COVID-19. The data were produced by immunoSEQ multiplex PCR, yet TCRdb's version contains in-frame clones alone and is incomplete. This table holds fewer than 200,000 clones, 83% found once. Input material: PBMCs or T cells enriched from blood (not recorded which). All receptors come from a woman aged 45-65 years in a cohort exposed to, infected with or recovered from COVID-19 (not recorded which).

The table lists this clone with a count of one. The chain combines TRBV28 with TRBJ1-1, with D possibly being TRBD1 (5 bases). V was clipped by 5 bases and J by 11 bases, with 18 bases between them. This CDR3 region has 13 residues. CDR1 and CDR2 (germline): MDHEN, SYDVKM. Here the CDR3 DNA reads TGTGCCAGCAGTGGGACGGGGGGTATCTGGGCTTTCTTT. Translation gives CASSGTGGIWAFF. Drawing the rest from reference TRBV28 and TRBJ1-1, the complete variable domain is DVKVTQSSRYLVKRTGEKVFLECVQDMDHENMFWYRQDPGLGLRLIYFSYDVKMKEKGDIPEGYSVSREKKERFSLILESASTNQTSMYLCASSGTGGIWAFFGQGTRLTVV.

The table lists this clone with a few counts. The chain carries TRBV5-4 and TRBJ1-1; D is perhaps TRBD1 (5 bases). The CDR3 extends over 15 amino acids. Germline V gene sequence: CDR1 SGHNT, CDR2 YYREEE (reference sequence). V gave up 0 bases and J gave up 4 bases, with 13 bases separating them. The CDR3 sequence is CASSLGVIGGTEAFF. The CDR3 bases are TGTGCCAGCAGCTTGGGGGTTATCGGGGGCACTGAAGCTTTCTTT.

The J gene is TRBJ2-2, the V gene TRBV2; possibly TRBD2 for D (5 bases). Trimming pared 1 base from V and 7 bases from J, leaving 7 bases between. CDR1 SNHLY and CDR2 FYNNEI come from the germline V gene. The CDR3 is made up of 13 amino acids. The CDR3 reads CASSEVSGGELFF. The CDR3 coding sequence is TGTGCCAGCAGTGAAGTAAGCGGCGGGGAGCTGTTTTTT.

The rearrangement joins TRBV20-1 to TRBJ2-7, with 7 bases identical to TRBD2. Trimming cost V 8 bases and J 4 bases; bases outside gene matches: 5. This CDR3 is built from 11 residues. The V gene's germline CDR1 is DFQATT and CDR2 SNEGSKA (reference sequence). CDR3 residues: CSHSGGYEQYF. CDR3 DNA sequence: TGCAGTCACTCGGGGGGTTACGAGCAGTACTTC.

In this sample, this clone turned up once. J is TRBJ2-5 and V is TRBV5-4; perhaps TRBD1 as D (8 bases). CDR1 SGHNT and CDR2 YYREEE come from the germline V gene (reference sequence). The CDR3 runs to 16 residues. Deletions cut 0 bases from V and 5 bases from J, with 17 bases between. The CDR3 DNA follows: TGTGCCAGCAGCTTGGCAGGGGGCGCGCGGGGGGAGACCCAGTACTTC. Its translation is CASSLAGGARGETQYF.

The chain has TRBV11-2 and TRBJ1-4, with 10 bases that match TRBD1. Losses at the gene ends were 5 bases for V and 8 bases for J; bases not matched to a gene: 8. From germline, CDR1 is SGHAT and CDR2 FQNNGV. CDR3 length: 15 residues. The CDR3 nucleotides read TGTGCCAGCAGCCCGACCGGGACAGGGGAGGAAAAACTGTTTTTT. It encodes CASSPTGTGEEKLFF. The variable domain in full, with the rest retrieved from reference TRBV11-2 and TRBJ1-4, is EAGVAQSPRYKIIEKRQSVAFWCNPISGHATLYWYQQILGQGPKLLIQFQNNGVVDDSQLPKDRFSAERLKGVDSTLKIQPAKLEDSAVYLCASSPTGTGEEKLFFGSGTQLSVL.

The chain combines TRBV18 with TRBJ1-5; a possible D gene is TRBD1 (5 bases). The germline gives CDR1 KGHSH, CDR2 LQKENI. CDR3 length: 15 amino acids. The germline V and J ends were trimmed by 2 bases and 0 bases, with 8 bases remaining between them. The CDR3 region is CASSPRGYSNQPQHF. In DNA, the CDR3 is TGTGCCAGCTCACCAAGGGGTTATAGCAATCAGCCCCAGCATTTT.

This sequence joins TRBV18 and TRBJ2-1, with 11 bases fitting TRBD2. V shed 5 bases and J 1 base; nucleotides not matched to a gene: 10. CDR1 is KGHSH and CDR2 is LQKENI in the germline V gene. The length of the CDR3 is 18 residues. CDR3 loop: CASSTSGGTLHSYNEQFF. CDR3 in DNA: TGTGCCAGCTCAACTAGCGGGGGCACACTTCATTCCTACAATGAGCAGTTCTTC.

This chain connects TRBV19 to TRBJ2-2, with 7 bases that match TRBD1. Trimming cost V 6 bases and J 9 bases; bases outside gene matches: 13. Germline values: CDR1 LNHDA, CDR2 SQIVND (reference sequence). The CDR3 runs to 15 residues. This CDR3 is CASSADGTANRELFF. The CDR3 bases are TGTGCCAGTAGCGCCGACGGGACAGCGAACCGGGAGCTGTTTTTT.

The gene calls are TRBV3-1 (or the pseudogene TRBV3-2) and TRBJ1-2, with 9 nucleotides matching TRBD1. V lost 4 bases and J lost 5; bases outside the gene matches: 2. In germline, CDR1 is LGHDT, CDR2 YNNKEL (reference sequence). The CDR3 length is 13 residues. CDR3 sequence (DNA): TGTGCCAGCAGCCGACAGGGGGTTTATGGCTACACCTTC. This sequence encodes CASSRQGVYGYTF.

This sequence joins TRBV15 and TRBJ1-1; D is ambiguous. V lost 1 base to trimming and J lost 1 base, with 4 bases between them. The CDR3 extends over 13 amino acids. CDR1 and CDR2 from the germline V gene are LNHNV and YYDKDF (reference sequence). The CDR3 DNA is TGTGCCACCAGCAGAGGGCCGAACACTGAAGCTTTCTTT. Its protein is CATSRGPNTEAFF.